Sequencing of this T cell receptor beta chain was carried out in a study of naive and memory T cell subsets. Study-wide results and caveats: Especially in CD8 cells, naive repertoires contained a few larger clonotypes, possibly CD45RA-re-expressing memory cells. Expression changes during T cell differentiation may affect RNA-based TCR counts.

Note on this clonotype: Its specificity is unknown.

Trimming at V came to 4 bases and at J to 6 bases, leaving 8 bases not matched to a gene. Looked up from germline, CDR1 is MNHEY and CDR2 is SMNVEV (reference sequence). The length of the CDR3 is 14 residues. An equimolar mix of two oligonucleotides served as the beta constant-region primer for TRBC1 and TRBC2. Four rounds of PCR amplified the ligated cDNA using nested alpha and beta constant-region primers plus SP2. Ligation attached a single-stranded oligonucleotide with a 12-nucleotide UMI and the SP2 primer to the cDNA 3' end. TCRdb re-called the UMI-ligation and nested PCR reads through MiXCR, storing one row per CDR3 protein. This table has 150,000 or so distinct CDR3 sequences, over 20% appearing once. Cells stained for CD3, CD4, CD8, CD45RA and CD27 were sorted into four subsets.

The TCR sequence derives from a human donor in good health. The specimen sequenced was naive CD4+ T cells from blood. The V gene is TRBV27, the J gene TRBJ1-2; TRBD1 matches 7 bases. The CDR3 DNA follows: TGTGCCAGCAGTTGGACAGGCTTAAGGGATGGCTACACCTTC. This gives the protein CASSWTGLRDGYTF.